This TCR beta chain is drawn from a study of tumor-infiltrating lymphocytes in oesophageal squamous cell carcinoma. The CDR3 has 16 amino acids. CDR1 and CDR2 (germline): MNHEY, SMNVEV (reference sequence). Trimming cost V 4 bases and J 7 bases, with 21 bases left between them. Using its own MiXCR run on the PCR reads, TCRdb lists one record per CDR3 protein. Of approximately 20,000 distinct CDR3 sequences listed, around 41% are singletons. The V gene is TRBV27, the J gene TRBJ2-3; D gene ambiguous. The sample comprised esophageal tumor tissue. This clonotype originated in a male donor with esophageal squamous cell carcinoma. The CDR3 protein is CASSSYSDHSVHTQYF. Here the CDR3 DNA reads TGTGCCAGCAGTTCCTACAGTGATCATAGTGTGCATACGCAGTATTTT.